This TCR beta chain was sequenced in a study of blood T cell repertoires in COVID-19. Original analysis: Using reference gene primer amplification, nucleated cell counts were estimated. Sequenced by immunoSEQ multiplex PCR; TCRdb stores in-frame clones only, minus some. V and J calls and clone size come straight from that table; D and trimming were deduced from the DNA. Here the sample spans about 160,000 clones, 80% to 95% being singletons. Looked up from germline, CDR1 is KGHSH and CDR2 is LQKENI. The CDR3 sequence is 13 residues long. Trimming pared 6 bases from V and 2 bases from J, leaving 11 bases between.

The clonotype comes from a woman aged 50 to 60 with acute or convalescent COVID-19. The sample taken for sequencing was peripheral blood. V usage is TRBV18 and J usage is TRBJ2-7, with D perhaps matching TRBD1 (6 bases). The CDR3 DNA reads TGTGCCAGCTCCCTCACAGGGCCCTACGAGCAGTACTTC. This gives the protein CASSLTGPYEQYF.